The 14 T cell receptor beta chains presented below share a single source sample, sequenced in a study of CD8+CD57+ T cells in acquired aplastic anemia. The template for TCR beta VDJ and CDR3 sequence profiling was genomic DNA. Via MiXCR, TCRdb re-called the reads, giving one row per CDR3 protein. Of under 40,000 distinct CDR3 sequences listed, roughly 77% are singletons. Sequencing was performed on sorted CD4+, CD8+, or CD8+CD57+ T cells (not recorded which) from PBMCs. The receptors derive from a human donor in good health, serving as a control.

This clonotype occurred a few times. The genes are TRBV7-6 and TRBJ2-1; a weak D match, TRBD2 (5 bases). The CDR3 loop spans 15 amino acids. The V end was cut by 2 bases, the J end by 2 bases, with 10 bases between. The germline V gene encodes CDR1 SGHVS and CDR2 FNYEAQ. CDR3 nucleotide sequence: TGTGCCAGCAGCTTAACAGCGGCCCCCTACAATGAGCAGTTCTTC. As protein: CASSLTAAPYNEQFF.

The J gene is TRBJ2-6, the V gene TRBV20-1, with TRBD2 identical over 11 bases. The CDR3 loop spans 19 amino acids. The ends lost 6 bases at V and 0 bases at J; junction bases unmatched: 13. The germline V gene encodes CDR1 DFQATT and CDR2 SNEGSKA (reference sequence). CDR3 nucleotides: TGCAGTGCCCAGGAAGGGCTAGCGGGGGGCTACTCTGGGGCCAACGTCCTGACTTTC. Amino acids: CSAQEGLAGGYSGANVLTF.

This clonotype was recorded many times. The J gene is TRBJ2-1, the V gene TRBV27, with 7 bases matching TRBD1. Germline values: CDR1 MNHEY, CDR2 SMNVEV (reference sequence). Trimming removed 4 bases from V and 9 bases from J; junction bases left unmatched: 6. This CDR3 spans 13 amino acids. In DNA, the CDR3 is TGTGCCAGCAGTTCGTCGACAGGGATTGAGCAGTTCTTC. Its protein product is CASSSSTGIEQFF.

The chain is built from TRBV10-2 and TRBJ1-2; 11 bases line up with TRBD1. The CDR3 consists of 15 residues. The germline V gene has CDR1 WSHSY and CDR2 SAAADI. V lost 6 bases, J lost 4 bases, and 7 bases stayed unmatched. As DNA, the CDR3 is TGCGCCAGCAGCGGACAGGGGGCGGAAGGCTATGGCTACACCTTC. This codes for CASSGQGAEGYGYTF.

By sample fraction, this clonotype is medium-sized. The chain joins TRBV9 to TRBJ1-5, with D hard to call. In germline, CDR1 is SGDLS, CDR2 YYNGEE. V was cut by 0 bases and J by 6 bases, with 13 bases left in between. This CDR3 has 15 amino acids. CDR3 amino acids: CASSVGGGEGQPQHF. As DNA, the CDR3 is TGTGCCAGCAGCGTAGGAGGTGGAGAGGGTCAGCCCCAGCATTTT.

This clonotype was counted only a few times. CDR3 bases: TGTGCCAGCAGTGAAGATCCAGGGAATCCCTACGAGCAGTACTTC. It encodes CASSEDPGNPYEQYF. The chain combines TRBV2 with TRBJ2-7; possibly TRBD1 for D (5 bases). Germline CDR1 and CDR2: SNHLY and FYNNEI. Trimming took off 1 base at V and 2 bases at J, with 12 bases between the two ends. The CDR3 has 15 residues.

This clonotype was picked up a small number of times. The rearrangement joins TRBV7-2 to TRBJ2-7; possibly TRBD2 for D (5 bases). V was clipped by 3 bases and J by 3 bases, with 6 bases between them. The CDR3 loop spans 12 amino acids. Germline V lookup: CDR1 SGHTA, CDR2 FQGNSA. The CDR3 region is CASSFTSYEQYF. CDR3 nucleotides: TGTGCCAGCAGCTTTACTAGCTACGAGCAGTACTTC.

The V gene is TRBV9, the J gene TRBJ2-5; TRBD2 agrees at 7 bases. In germline, CDR1 is SGDLS, CDR2 YYNGEE. This CDR3 has 15 amino acids. With 3 bases clipped from V and 2 bases from J, the junction kept 7 bases outside the gene matches. This CDR3 reads CASSAGGSWQETQYF. CDR3 DNA: TGTGCCAGCAGCGCGGGGGGTTCGTGGCAAGAGACCCAGTACTTC.

This chain joins TRBV10-3 and TRBJ1-3; possibly TRBD1 for D (6 bases). Trimming removed 2 bases from V and 4 bases from J, with 15 bases in between. Germline CDR1 reads ENHRY; CDR2 reads SYGVKD. The CDR3 is 16 amino acids. As DNA, the CDR3 is TGTGCCATCAGTGAGACGCGGGACATGGAGGGAAACACCATATATTTT. It encodes CAISETRDMEGNTIYF.

The V call is TRBV7-9, the J call TRBJ2-7, with TRBD2 as a possible D gene (5 bases). CDR1 SEHNR and CDR2 FQNEAQ come from the germline V gene (reference sequence). This CDR3 has 12 amino acids. Deletions cut 5 bases from V and 5 bases from J, with 10 bases between. The CDR3 reads CASSRPGNEQYF. The CDR3 DNA reads TGTGCCAGCAGCCGACCGGGGAACGAGCAGTACTTC.

This sequence joins TRBV2 and TRBJ1-2; 7 positions match TRBD1. Germline CDR1 reads SNHLY; CDR2 reads FYNNEI. This CDR3 has 13 amino acids. V lost 5 bases to trimming and J lost 6 bases; unmatched junction nucleotides: 6. CDR3 in DNA: TGTGCCAGCAGTCGACAGGGAAGGGATGGCTACACCTTC. Protein product: CASSRQGRDGYTF.

This clonotype was picked up many times. The gene calls are TRBV4-3 and TRBJ2-1; TRBD1 matches 8 bases. Germline V gives CDR1 LGHNA, CDR2 YSLEER. Unmatched junction bases numbered 6, after V lost 1 base and J lost 4 bases. The CDR3 sequence is 16 residues long. Here the CDR3 DNA reads TGCGCCAGCAGCCAAGGATCAGGGACAGGTTACAATGAGCAGTTCTTC. Encoded protein: CASSQGSGTGYNEQFF.

This clonotype was seen just once. This chain links TRBV24-1 with TRBJ1-5, with D uncertain. Germline values: CDR1 KGHDR, CDR2 SFDVKD. This CDR3 comprises 14 residues. V dropped 2 bases and J dropped 3 bases, with 7 bases sitting between them. The CDR3 DNA reads TGTGCCACCAGTGATTGGGCCGTCAATCAGCCCCAGCATTTT. It is translated as CATSDWAVNQPQHF.

The chain carries TRBV11-1 and TRBJ2-1; TRBD2 matches at 11 bases. The CDR3 is made up of 16 amino acids. Looked up from germline, CDR1 is SGHAT and CDR2 is FQDESV (reference sequence). The J segment lost 12 bases and the V segment lost 1 base, leaving 11 bases of the junction unmatched. The CDR3 protein is CASSLELAGGHPTQFF. DNA for the CDR3: TGTGCCAGCAGCTTAGAGCTAGCGGGGGGACACCCAACGCAGTTCTTC.